What follows are 23 T cell receptor beta chains derived from one specimen sequenced in a study of blood T cells in healthy people across ages. Primed by a sample-barcoded 5' primer and a J-beta primer mix, a second PCR proceeded for 7 to 11 cycles. TCRdb recomputed calls from the 5' RACE reads with MiXCR, one row per CDR3 protein. Of 800,000 to 950,000 distinct CDR3 sequences in the sample, 25% to 30% are singletons; the top ten hold approximately 10%. These data were also filed under a second study, of T cells of mothers and their children.

The source material was blood. Source of these receptors: a woman in her 40s in good health.

As concerns this clonotype: A much larger clone lies a single base off, so this may be a read error. The chain is built from TRBV6-6 and TRBJ1-2; D might be TRBD1 (6 bases). The CDR3 contains 12 residues. Germline values: CDR1 MNHNY, CDR2 SVGAGI (reference sequence). The V gene lost 5 bases and the J gene lost 8 bases, with 12 bases spanning the gap. As DNA, the CDR3 is TGTGCCAGCAGTCACCTCGGACAGGGCTACACCTTC. Its translation is CASSHLGQGYTF.

The chain carries TRBV7-2 and TRBJ1-4; 7 nucleotides agree with TRBD1. Germline-derived CDR1 and CDR2 are SGHTA and FQGNSA. V lost 3 bases and J lost 5; bases outside the gene matches: 3. The CDR3 covers 14 residues. CDR3 loop: CASSLTGPNEKLFF. CDR3 bases: TGTGCCAGCAGCTTGACAGGGCCGAATGAAAAACTGTTTTTT.

The chain carries TRBV9 and TRBJ1-6; 8 bases are a match to TRBD1. Trimming removed 4 bases from V and 5 bases from J; junction bases left unmatched: 5. This CDR3 is 15 amino acids long. Germline V gene lookup returns CDR1 SGDLS and CDR2 YYNGEE. The CDR3 nucleotides are TGTGCCAGCAGCTCATCGACAGGGGATAATTCACCCCTCCACTTT. The encoded protein is CASSSSTGDNSPLHF. The full variable domain, completed using reference TRBV9 and TRBJ1-6, is DSGVTQTPKHLITATGQRVTLRCSPRSGDLSVYWYQQSLDQGLQFLIQYYNGEERAKGNILERFSAQQFPDLHSELNLSSLELGDSALYFCASSSSTGDNSPLHFGNGTRLTVT.

The chain links TRBV12-3 or TRBV12-4 to TRBJ2-3; TRBD2 aligns across 14 bases. Unmatched junction bases numbered 8, after V lost 3 bases and J lost 6 bases. This CDR3 comprises 17 residues. CDR3 loop: CASSLQTSGGVGDTQYF. The DNA for the CDR3 is TGTGCCAGCAGTTTGCAGACTAGCGGGGGGGTAGGGGATACGCAGTATTTT.

This chain joins TRBV7-2 and TRBJ2-5, with D perhaps TRBD1 or TRBD2 (5 bases each). This CDR3 has 14 amino acids. V was cut by 4 bases and J by 2 bases, with 11 bases left in between. Germline assignment: CDR1 SGHTA and CDR2 FQGNSA. The CDR3: CASSYLWGQETQYF. CDR3 sequence (DNA): TGTGCCAGCAGCTACTTGTGGGGGCAAGAGACCCAGTACTTC.

This clonotype came up a few times. The chain employs TRBV7-8 and TRBJ2-7, with D perhaps being TRBD1 or TRBD2 (5 bases each). V was shortened by 5 bases and J by 3 bases, with 17 bases between the two germline ends. The CDR3 extends over 15 amino acids. Germline-derived CDR1 and CDR2 are SGHVS and FQNEAQ. The CDR3 region has the DNA TGTGCCAGCAGCGATCGGGACGGAAAGCACTACGAGCAGTACTTC. Protein sequence: CASSDRDGKHYEQYF.

A few counts support this clonotype. The CDR3 DNA is TGTGCCAGCAGCTTAGAGGGGAACACCCCGTGGGGACAGCCCCAGCATTTT. It is translated as CASSLEGNTPWGQPQHF. The J gene is TRBJ1-5, the V gene TRBV11-2; D not resolved. The germline gives CDR1 SGHAT, CDR2 FQNNGV. Between the trimmed V and J ends, which lost 0 bases and 7 bases, there was a span of 19 bases. This CDR3 comprises 17 residues.

This clonotype has only a few counts. V gene TRBV20-1 combines with J gene TRBJ1-5, with no clear D. V was clipped by 6 bases and J by 0 bases, with 15 bases between them. CDR1 is DFQATT and CDR2 is SNEGSKA in the germline V gene (reference sequence). CDR3 size: 15 residues. The CDR3 DNA sequence: TGCAGTGCCCGTAAACCGCCGAATAGCAATCAGCCCCAGCATTTT. It encodes CSARKPPNSNQPQHF.

At least ten counts were recorded for this clonotype. The CDR3 nucleotides are TGTGCCAGCAGTGAAGAGTCTAGTATCAACAATGAGCAGTTCTTC. Translation: CASSEESSINNEQFF. The chain employs TRBV2 and TRBJ2-1; no definite D call. The CDR3 contains 15 residues. Germline-derived CDR1 and CDR2 are SNHLY and FYNNEI. V was clipped by 1 base and J by 5 bases, with 12 bases between them.

Details on this clonotype: Possible read error: a much larger clone is one base away. The rearrangement uses TRBV25-1 and TRBJ2-7, with a possible D match to TRBD1 (6 bases). V was shortened by 8 bases and J by 2 bases, with 13 bases between the two germline ends. The CDR3 loop spans 13 amino acids. CDR1 and CDR2 (germline): MGHDK, SYGVNS. CDR3 residues: CASLGQMTYEQYF. The CDR3 DNA reads TGTGCCAGCCTCGGACAGATGACCTACGAGCAGTACTTC.

This clonotype came up many times. The J gene is TRBJ1-4, the V gene TRBV5-1; no firm D call. Trimming pared 2 bases from V and 5 bases from J, leaving 10 bases between. The CDR3 has 14 amino acids. Germline V CDR1 and CDR2: SGHRS, YFSETQ. In DNA, the CDR3 is TGCGCCAGCAGCTTAGCTCAGATGAATGAAAAACTGTTTTTT. This codes for CASSLAQMNEKLFF.

V usage is TRBV6-5 and J usage is TRBJ1-1, with 8 bases that match TRBD1. Trimming took 5 bases from V and 7 from J; bases not matched to a gene: 6. CDR1 is MNHEY and CDR2 is SVGAGI in the germline V gene. The CDR3 runs 13 residues. Here the CDR3 reads CASSKQGGNEAFF. Here the CDR3 DNA reads TGTGCCAGCAGTAAACAGGGGGGGAATGAAGCTTTCTTT.

This clonotype occurred a few times. The J gene is TRBJ1-2, the V gene TRBV7-9; no definite D call. Germline V CDR1 and CDR2: SEHNR, FQNEAQ (reference sequence). The CDR3 spans 15 residues. V gave up 5 bases and J gave up 3 bases, with 16 bases separating them. This chain's CDR3 is CASSPYGQPYYGYTF. In DNA form, the CDR3 reads TGTGCCAGCAGCCCCTATGGGCAGCCCTACTATGGCTACACCTTC.

The chain uses TRBV7-6 and TRBJ1-1, with D uncertain. This CDR3 has 16 residues. CDR1 is SGHVS and CDR2 is FNYEAQ in the germline V gene. Trimming pared 0 bases from V and 2 bases from J, leaving 13 bases between. In DNA, the CDR3 is TGTGCCAGCAGCTTAGCGGCCACAGATAAAAACACTGAAGCTTTCTTT. This codes for CASSLAATDKNTEAFF.

This clonotype was detected ten times or more. An end of the junction differs from the germline gene, which may be a read error. The chain employs TRBV6-5 and TRBJ2-7; D possibly corresponds to TRBD1 (6 bases). Germline V gene sequence: CDR1 MNHEY, CDR2 SVGAGI. The CDR3 length is 15 residues. As DNA, the CDR3 is TGTGCCAGCAGTTACCAGGGGTTGAGCTCCCACGAGCAGTACTTC. Translated, it gives CASSYQGLSSHEQYF.

The chain has TRBV9 and TRBJ2-5; D remains unclear. There are 14 residues in the CDR3. The V end lost 3 bases, the J end lost 2 bases, and 11 bases lay between the germline ends. Germline V gives CDR1 SGDLS, CDR2 YYNGEE. CDR3 nucleotide sequence: TGTGCCAGCAGCGGCGTCGGTGGGCAAGAGACCCAGTACTTC. It codes for CASSGVGGQETQYF.

This rearrangement joins TRBV25-1 to TRBJ2-4; D possibly uses TRBD1 or TRBD2 (5 bases each). CDR3 length equals 12 residues. Trimming stripped 7 bases from V and 7 bases from J, with 11 bases between. Germline assignment: CDR1 MGHDK and CDR2 SYGVNS. The CDR3 DNA is TGTGCCAGCACCGGGACCAGTAACATTCAGTACTTC. The encoded protein is CASTGTSNIQYF.

There are many counts of this clonotype. The J gene is TRBJ2-5, the V gene TRBV6-4; 12 bases are shared with TRBD2. Losses at the gene ends were 2 bases for V and 3 bases for J; bases not matched to a gene: 4. The CDR3 runs 16 residues. Germline V gives CDR1 MRHNA, CDR2 SNTAGT. CDR3 in amino acids: CASSDDRTSGEETQYF. As DNA, the CDR3 is TGTGCCAGCAGTGACGATCGGACTAGCGGGGAAGAGACCCAGTACTTC.

Only a few counts were recorded for this clonotype. V gene TRBV27 combines with J gene TRBJ2-3; D not resolved. The germline V and J ends were trimmed by 8 bases and 1 base, with 16 bases remaining between them. Germline CDR1 MNHEY, CDR2 SMNVEV (reference sequence). The CDR3 spans 15 residues. The CDR3 reads CASYTSRTGTDTQYF. The CDR3 nucleotides are TGTGCCAGCTATACGAGCCGAACAGGCACAGATACGCAGTATTTT.

Points on this clonotype: This may arise from a read error, as a much more abundant clone is one base away. No conserved phenylalanine or tryptophan is present at the end of the CDR3, so a read error is the likely explanation. J is TRBJ1-2 and V is TRBV29-1, with TRBD1 matching over 9 bases. The J segment lost 2 bases and the V segment lost 4 bases, leaving 17 bases of the junction unmatched. Germline V gene sequence: CDR1 SQVTM, CDR2 ANQGSEA. CDR3 length equals 18 residues. The CDR3 DNA follows: TGCAGCGTTGTCGGTGGCCCGGGACAGGGAGACTCAAACTATGGCTACACCTGC. It specifies CSVVGGPGQGDSNYGYTC.

In this sample, this clonotype turned up many times. This chain links TRBV12-3 or TRBV12-4 with TRBJ2-1; D remains ambiguous. Trimming removed 3 bases at V and 7 bases at J, with 7 bases between. The CDR3 is made up of 12 amino acids. This chain's CDR3 is CASSLSGNEQFF. The CDR3 coding sequence is TGTGCCAGCAGTTTGTCCGGGAATGAGCAGTTCTTC.

This clonotype was detected ten times or more. The V and J genes are TRBV24-1 and TRBJ2-1; D unclear. With 4 bases removed from V and 0 bases from J, the gap between germline ends came to 12 bases. In germline, CDR1 is KGHDR, CDR2 SFDVKD. This CDR3 is 16 amino acids long. The CDR3 sequence: CATSDPSPISYNEQFF. CDR3 in DNA: TGTGCCACCAGTGACCCTTCCCCCATCTCCTACAATGAGCAGTTCTTC.

V usage is TRBV7-3 and J usage is TRBJ2-3; 8 bases line up with TRBD2. Germline values: CDR1 SGHTA, CDR2 FQGTGA. The CDR3 length is 16 residues. After removal of 6 bases from V and 1 base from J, the junction contained 9 bases not matched to a gene. The CDR3 here is CASRGSGGPRTDTQYF. CDR3 nucleotide sequence: TGTGCCAGCAGGGGAAGCGGGGGTCCTCGCACAGATACGCAGTATTTT.